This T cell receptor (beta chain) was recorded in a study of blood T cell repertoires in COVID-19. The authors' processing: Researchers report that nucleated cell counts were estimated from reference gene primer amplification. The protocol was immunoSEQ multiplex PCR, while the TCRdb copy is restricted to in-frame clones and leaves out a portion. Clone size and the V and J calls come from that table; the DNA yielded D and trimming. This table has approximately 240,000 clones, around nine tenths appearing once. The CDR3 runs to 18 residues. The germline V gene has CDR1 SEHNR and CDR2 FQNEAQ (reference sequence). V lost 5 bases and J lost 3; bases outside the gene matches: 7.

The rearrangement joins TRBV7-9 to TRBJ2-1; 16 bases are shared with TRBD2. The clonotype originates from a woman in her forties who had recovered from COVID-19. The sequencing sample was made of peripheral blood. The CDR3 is CASSPGLAGGNFYNEQFF. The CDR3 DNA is TGTGCCAGCAGCCCGGGACTAGCGGGAGGGAACTTCTACAATGAGCAGTTCTTC. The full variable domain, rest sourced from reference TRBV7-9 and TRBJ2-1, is DTGVSQNPRHKITKRGQNVTFRCDPISEHNRLYWYRQTLGQGPEFLTYFQNEAQLEKSRLLSDRFSAERPKGSFSTLEIQRTEQGDSAMYLCASSPGLAGGNFYNEQFFGPGTRLTVL.